The clone carrying this T cell receptor beta chain appeared once. The assay was immunoSEQ multiplex PCR, and TCRdb's table has in-frame clones only and misses some. Of approximately 200,000 clones in the sample, 75% to 90% were seen once. The data are from a study of blood T cell repertoires in COVID-19. In terms of age and location, participants ranged from about 18 to 89 years and lived in fewer than 30 US areas. V lost 4 bases and J lost 4; bases outside the gene matches: 5. The CDR3 has 15 amino acids. Germline-derived CDR1 and CDR2 are MGHRA and YSYEKL. Source material: PBMCs or T cells enriched from blood (not recorded which). J is TRBJ1-1 and V is TRBV4-1; TRBD1 matches 11 bases. The clonotype originates from a woman in her twenties or thirties who had been exposed to COVID-19. The CDR3 DNA is TGCGCCAGCAGCCTCGGCGGGACAGGGGGCACTGAAGCTTTCTTT. Amino acids: CASSLGGTGGTEAFF.